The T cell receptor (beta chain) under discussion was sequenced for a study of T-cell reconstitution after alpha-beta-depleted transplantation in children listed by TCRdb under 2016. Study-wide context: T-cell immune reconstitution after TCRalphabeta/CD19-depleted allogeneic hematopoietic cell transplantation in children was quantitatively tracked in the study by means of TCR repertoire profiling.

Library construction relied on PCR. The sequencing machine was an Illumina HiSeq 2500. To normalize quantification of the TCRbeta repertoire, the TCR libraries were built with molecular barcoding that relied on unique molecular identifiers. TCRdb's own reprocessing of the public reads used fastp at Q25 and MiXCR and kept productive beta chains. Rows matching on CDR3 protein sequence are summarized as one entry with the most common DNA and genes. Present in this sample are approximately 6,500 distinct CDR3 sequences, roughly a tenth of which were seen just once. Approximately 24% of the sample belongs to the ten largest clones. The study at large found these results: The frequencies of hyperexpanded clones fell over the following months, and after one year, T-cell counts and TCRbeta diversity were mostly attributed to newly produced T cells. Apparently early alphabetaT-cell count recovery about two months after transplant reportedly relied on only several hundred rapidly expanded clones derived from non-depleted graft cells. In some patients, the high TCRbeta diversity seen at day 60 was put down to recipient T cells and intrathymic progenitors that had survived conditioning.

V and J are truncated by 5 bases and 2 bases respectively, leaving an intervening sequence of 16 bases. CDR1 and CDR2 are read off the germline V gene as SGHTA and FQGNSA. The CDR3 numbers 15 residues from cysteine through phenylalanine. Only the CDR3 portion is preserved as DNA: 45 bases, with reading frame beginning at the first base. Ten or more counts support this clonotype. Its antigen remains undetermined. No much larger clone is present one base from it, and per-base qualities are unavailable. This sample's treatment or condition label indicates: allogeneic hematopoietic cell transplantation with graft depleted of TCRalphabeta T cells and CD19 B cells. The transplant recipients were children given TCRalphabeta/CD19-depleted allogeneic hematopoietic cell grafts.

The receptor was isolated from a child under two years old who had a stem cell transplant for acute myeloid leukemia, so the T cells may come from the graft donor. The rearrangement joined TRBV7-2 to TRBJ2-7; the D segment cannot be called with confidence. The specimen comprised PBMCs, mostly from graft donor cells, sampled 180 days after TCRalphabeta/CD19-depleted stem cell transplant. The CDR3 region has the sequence CASSPLELSTYEQYF. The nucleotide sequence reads TGTGCCAGCAGCCCCCTGGAGTTATCCACCTACGAGCAGTACTTC.